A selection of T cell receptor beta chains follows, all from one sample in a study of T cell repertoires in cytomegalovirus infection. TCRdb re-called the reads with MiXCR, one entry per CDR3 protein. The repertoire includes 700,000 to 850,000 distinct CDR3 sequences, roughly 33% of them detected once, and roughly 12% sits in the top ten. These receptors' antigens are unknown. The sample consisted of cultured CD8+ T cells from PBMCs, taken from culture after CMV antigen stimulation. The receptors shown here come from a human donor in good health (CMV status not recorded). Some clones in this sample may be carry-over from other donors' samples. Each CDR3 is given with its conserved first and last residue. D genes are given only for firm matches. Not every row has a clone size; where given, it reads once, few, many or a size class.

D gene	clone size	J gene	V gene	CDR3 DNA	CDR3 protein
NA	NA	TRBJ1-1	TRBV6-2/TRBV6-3	TGTGCCAGCAGCACCAACAGGGTGGGGACTGAAGCTTTCTTT	CASSTNRVGTEAFF
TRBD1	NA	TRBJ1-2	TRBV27	TGTGCCAGCAGGTCAGGGGGCATCTATGGCTACACCTTC	CASRSGGIYGYTF
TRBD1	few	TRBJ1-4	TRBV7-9	TGTGCCAGCAGCTCCCGGGACAGGGCGAGCGTAGAAAAACTGTTTTTT	CASSSRDRASVEKLFF
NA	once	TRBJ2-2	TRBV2	TGTGCCAGCAGTGAAGCGCTAGAGGTCATGAACACCGGGGAGCTGTTTTTT	CASSEALEVMNTGELFF
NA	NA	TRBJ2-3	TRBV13	TGTGCCAGCAGCTTATATCACTCCGGCCCTAGCACAGATACGCAGTATTTT	CASSLYHSGPSTDTQYF
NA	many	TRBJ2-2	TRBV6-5	TGTGCCAGCAGTCCCTCGAGCGCAGGCCCCCGACCCGGGGAGCTGTTTTTT	CASSPSSAGPRPGELFF
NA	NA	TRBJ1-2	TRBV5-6	TGTGCCAGCAGTGGGCTATACTATGGCTACACCTTC	CASSGLYYGYTF
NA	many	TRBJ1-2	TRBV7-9	TGTGCCAGCTCCGCAGGACCCGCAGGAAAGGGGCTATATGGCTACACCTTC	CASSAGPAGKGLYGYTF
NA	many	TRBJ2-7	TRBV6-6	TGTGCCAGCAGTTCTATAATATTAGGGGACTACGAGCAGTACTTC	CASSSIILGDYEQYF
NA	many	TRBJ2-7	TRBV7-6	TGTGCCAGCAGCTTATATGAGGGGGAATACGAGCAGTACTTC	CASSLYEGEYEQYF
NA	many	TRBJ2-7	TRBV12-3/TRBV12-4	TGTGCCAGCACCAGGGGTCTTGGCGAGCAGTACTTC	CASTRGLGEQYF
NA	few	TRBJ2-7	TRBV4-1	TGCGCCAGCAGCCAAGATTGGCCTAACTACGAGCAGTACTTC	CASSQDWPNYEQYF
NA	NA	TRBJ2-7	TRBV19	TGTGCCAGTAGTATAGGGGACTGGAACTCCTACGAGCAGTACTTC	CASSIGDWNSYEQYF
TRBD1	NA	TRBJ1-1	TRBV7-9	TGTGCCAGCAGCTTAGCTAGGACAGGGGTGGACACTGAAGCTTTCTTT	CASSLARTGVDTEAFF
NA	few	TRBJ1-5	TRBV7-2	TGTGCCAGCAGTCCCGGGCCCCTGCTACAGCCCCAGCATTTT	CASSPGPLLQPQHF
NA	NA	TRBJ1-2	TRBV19	TGTGCCAGTATTCCTGAGGCAGGCGGCTATGGCTACACCTTC	CASIPEAGGYGYTF
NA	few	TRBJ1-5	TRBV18	TGTGCCAGCTCACCTGGGGCCCAGGGGCAGGACTGGCGGCAGCCCCAGCATTTT	CASSPGAQGQDWRQPQHF
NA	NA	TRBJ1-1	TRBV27	TGTGCCAGCAGTCGGGCAGGCCCGAACACTGAAGCTTTCTTT	CASSRAGPNTEAFF
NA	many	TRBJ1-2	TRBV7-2	TGTGCCAGCAGCTGGGCTGGGGCAGACTATGGCTACACCTTC	CASSWAGADYGYTF
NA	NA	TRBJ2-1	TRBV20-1	TGCAGTGCTAGAGACGGGGGTTACAATGAGCAGTTCTTC	CSARDGGYNEQFF
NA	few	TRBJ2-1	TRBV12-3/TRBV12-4	TGTGCCAGCAGTTCCTCCCGACAGCAAGATTACAATGAGCAGTTCTTC	CASSSSRQQDYNEQFF
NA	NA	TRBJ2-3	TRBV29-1	TGCAGCGTGGAAAGGAGCACAGATACGCAGTATTTT	CSVERSTDTQYF
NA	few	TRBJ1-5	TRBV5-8	TGTGCCAGCAGCTTGGCCCTACGTTGGGGGAATCAGCCCCAGCATTTT	CASSLALRWGNQPQHF
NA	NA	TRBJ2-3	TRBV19	TGTACCAGTAGTACCTCCGGGACCGCGGCCCGTTTT	CTSSTSGTAARF
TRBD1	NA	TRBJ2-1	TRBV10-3	TGTGCCATCAGTGAGGGGGGACAGGGCTATGTTGAGCAGTTCTTC	CAISEGGQGYVEQFF
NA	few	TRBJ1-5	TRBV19	TGTGCCAGTAGTAAGGGGCAGATTAGCAATCAGCCCCAGCATTTT	CASSKGQISNQPQHF
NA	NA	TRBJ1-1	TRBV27	TGTGCCAGCAGTTTAATACCCTCCGGGGGGTACACTGAAGCTTTCTTT	CASSLIPSGGYTEAFF
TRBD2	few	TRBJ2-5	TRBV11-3	TGTGCCAGCAGCTCCGGACCCGCCGGGACTATCCAAGAGACCCAGTACTTC	CASSSGPAGTIQETQYF
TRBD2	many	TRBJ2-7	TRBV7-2	TGTGCCAGCAGCTGGACTAGCGGGGGGAACTACGAGCAGTACTTC	CASSWTSGGNYEQYF
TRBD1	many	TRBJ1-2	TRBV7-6	TGTGCCAGCAGCACCGGGACAGGGAGTTACACCTTC	CASSTGTGSYTF
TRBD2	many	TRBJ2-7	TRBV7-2	TGTGCCAGCAGCTCCGACAGACTAGCGGGGGTTCAAAACGAGCAGTACTTC	CASSSDRLAGVQNEQYF
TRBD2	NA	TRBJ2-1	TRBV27	TGTGCCAGCAGTCCGGTAGCGGGGGCCCCCTACAATGAGCAGTTCTTC	CASSPVAGAPYNEQFF
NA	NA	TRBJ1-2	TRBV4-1	TGCGCCAGCAGCCAAGTTAGGACTTCTAACTATGGCTACACCTTC	CASSQVRTSNYGYTF
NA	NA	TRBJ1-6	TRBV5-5	TGTGCCAGCACCTTGACTAAAGGGACCGGTTCACCCCTCCACTTT	CASTLTKGTGSPLHF
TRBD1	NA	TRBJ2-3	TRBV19	TGTGCCAATAGTTCCCGGGACAGGGCTTCAGATACGCAGTATTTT	CANSSRDRASDTQYF
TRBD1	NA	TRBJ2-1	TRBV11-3	TGTGCCAGCAGCTTAGTGGGACAGAGCTCCTACAATGTGCAGTTCTTC	CASSLVGQSSYNVQFF
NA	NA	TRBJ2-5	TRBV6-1	TGTGCCAGCAGCCTGACCTCTTTCGATGGGACCCAGTACTTC	CASSLTSFDGTQYF
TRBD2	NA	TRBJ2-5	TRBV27	TGTGCCAGCAGTCCCCGCGGAGCGGGGGTGTATGAGACCCAGTACTTC	CASSPRGAGVYETQYF
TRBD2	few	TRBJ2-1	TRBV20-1	TGCAGTGCACAGATAGGTGGACGGGGGGCCTACAATGAGCAGTTCTTC	CSAQIGGRGAYNEQFF
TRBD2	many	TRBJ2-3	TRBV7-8	TGTGCCAGCAGCTTAGAGGGAGCGGGGGCCACAGATACGCAGTATTTT	CASSLEGAGATDTQYF
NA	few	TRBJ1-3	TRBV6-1	TGTGCCAGCAGTGAAGCCCATGACTTGCCTCAGGGAAACACCATATATTTT	CASSEAHDLPQGNTIYF
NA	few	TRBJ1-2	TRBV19	TGTGCCAGTAGTATTTTACAGGGCGTCAGCTATGGCTACACCTTC	CASSILQGVSYGYTF
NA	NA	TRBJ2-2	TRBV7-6	TGTGCCAGCACCGCCGGCACGGACACCGGGGAGCTGTTTTTT	CASTAGTDTGELFF
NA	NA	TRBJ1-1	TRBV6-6	TGTGCCAGCAGGGGACCGGATCTTGAAGCTTTCTTT	CASRGPDLEAFF